These 22 T cell receptor beta chains share one sample of origin, sequenced in a study of cytomegalovirus exposure and HLA in healthy donors. Researchers ran the PCR with 60 Vbeta and 13 Jbeta primers. Profiled with immunoSEQ multiplex PCR; TCRdb holds only in-frame clones, not every one. The table records about 160,000 clones, about 72% of them present only once. Sequencing used PBMCs. The receptors derive from a man aged 55 to 70 in good health and CMV-seronegative.

The chain employs TRBV4-1 and TRBJ2-7, with D maybe TRBD2 (6 bases). This CDR3 has 13 amino acids. CDR1 is MGHRA, CDR2 YSYEKL, per germline. Trimming cost V 3 bases and J 2 bases, with 8 bases left between them. The CDR3 spells CASSHPGAYEQYF. DNA of the CDR3: TGCGCCAGCAGCCATCCGGGGGCCTACGAGCAGTACTTC.

This rearrangement joins TRBV19 to TRBJ2-1, with D possibly TRBD1 on 5 matching bases. Germline-derived CDR1 and CDR2 are LNHDA and SQIVND (reference sequence). The V end was cut by 0 bases, the J end by 9 bases, with 15 bases between. There are 15 residues in the CDR3. This CDR3 is CASSIEGQGWSEQFF. CDR3 DNA sequence: TGTGCCAGTAGTATAGAGGGCCAGGGATGGTCTGAGCAGTTCTTC.

DNA of the CDR3: TGTGCCAGCAGCTTTCGGACAGGGTCGCTCAATGAGCAGTTCTTC. Residues: CASSFRTGSLNEQFF. The V and J genes are TRBV7-9 and TRBJ2-1, with TRBD1 matching over 8 bases. The CDR3 sequence is 15 residues long. V lost 3 bases to trimming and J lost 6 bases; unmatched junction nucleotides: 7. CDR1 is SEHNR, CDR2 FQNEAQ, per germline (reference sequence).

This clone was counted between two and nine times. The chain recombines TRBV5-4 with TRBJ2-5, with 8 nucleotides matching TRBD2. The V gene's germline CDR1 is SGHNT and CDR2 YYREEE (reference sequence). V lost 2 bases, J lost 1 base, and 7 bases stayed unmatched. There are 16 residues in the CDR3. CDR3 protein: CASSFLAGGPQETQYF. In nucleotides, the CDR3 is TGTGCCAGCAGCTTCCTCGCGGGGGGCCCCCAAGAGACCCAGTACTTC.

Notes on this clone: Sequence at one end of the junction differs from germline and may be a read error. At the DNA level, this CDR3 is encoded by other sequences in the same sample as well. This rearrangement joins TRBV7-2 to TRBJ2-2, with TRBD2 matching over 7 bases. Germline CDR1 SGHTA, CDR2 FQGNSA. The CDR3 contains 15 residues. CDR3 coding DNA: TGTGCCAGCAGTTCTAGCGGAACGAACACCGGGGAGCTATTTTTT. Its protein product is CASSSSGTNTGELFF.

This clone was detected only a few times. The rearrangement joins TRBV11-2 to TRBJ2-3; 9 bases are a match to TRBD2. The V gene's germline CDR1 is SGHAT and CDR2 FQNNGV. V was clipped by 4 bases and J by 3 bases; unmatched bases: 8. This CDR3 has 16 amino acids. The CDR3 reads CASSSFSGSWTDTQYF. CDR3 DNA sequence: TGTGCCAGCAGCTCGTTTAGCGGGAGCTGGACAGATACGCAGTATTTT.

This clone came up once. J is TRBJ2-6 and V is TRBV7-3; 7 nucleotides line up with TRBD1. This CDR3 has 16 residues. The germline V gene has CDR1 SGHTA and CDR2 FQGTGA. The junction had 8 bases not matched to a gene; V was cut back by 5 bases and J by 4 bases. CDR3 sequence (DNA): TGTGCCAGCAGCCTCCCGACAGGGTCCGGGGCCAACGTCCTGACTTTC. Protein: CASSLPTGSGANVLTF.

The chain recombines TRBV28 with TRBJ1-2; D is perhaps TRBD1 (6 bases). The CDR3 spans 13 residues. Germline V gives CDR1 MDHEN, CDR2 SYDVKM. Trimming shortened V by 6 bases and J by 4 bases, and 12 bases separated the two germline ends. CDR3 nucleotides: TGTGCCAGCAGCAGACAGGCGGGCTATGGCTACACCTTC. Its protein is CASSRQAGYGYTF.

This clone has just a few counts. The gene calls are TRBV7-9 and TRBJ1-6; no clear D gene. This CDR3 has 16 residues. Trimming cost V 2 bases and J 0 bases, with 8 bases left between them. CDR1 is SEHNR and CDR2 is FQNEAQ in the germline V gene (reference sequence). The CDR3 region has the DNA TGTGCCAGCAGCTTATCCCCCAGCTCCTATAATTCACCCCTCCACTTT. Protein sequence: CASSLSPSSYNSPLHF.

The rearrangement joins TRBV7-9 to TRBJ1-4; D is uncertain. V was trimmed by 5 bases and J by 6 bases, leaving 22 bases between them. CDR3 length equals 17 residues. The germline gives CDR1 SEHNR, CDR2 FQNEAQ (reference sequence). The DNA of the CDR3 is TGTGCCAGCAGCCCCCCGGAGGGATCGGGGAGTGATGAAAAACTGTTTTTT. This gives the protein CASSPPEGSGSDEKLFF.

The chain has TRBV4-1 and TRBJ2-1; a possible D gene is TRBD2 (5 bases). The CDR3 is 13 residues long. V was trimmed by 0 bases and J by 10 bases, leaving 10 bases between them. CDR1 is MGHRA and CDR2 is YSYEKL in the germline V gene. The CDR3 region is CASSQDQEEEQFF. The CDR3 DNA reads TGCGCCAGCAGCCAAGATCAGGAGGAGGAGCAGTTCTTC.

This clone was counted a few times. The chain employs TRBV9 and TRBJ2-1, with D unclear. V was trimmed by 0 bases and J by 1 base, leaving 8 bases between them. The germline V gene has CDR1 SGDLS and CDR2 YYNGEE. The CDR3 totals 15 residues. The CDR3 bases are TGTGCCAGCAGCGTAGAGAGGTTTTCCTACAATGAGCAGTTCTTC. As protein: CASSVERFSYNEQFF. Full variable domain (missing parts from reference TRBV9 and TRBJ2-1): DSGVTQTPKHLITATGQRVTLRCSPRSGDLSVYWYQQSLDQGLQFLIQYYNGEERAKGNILERFSAQQFPDLHSELNLSSLELGDSALYFCASSVERFSYNEQFFGPGTRLTVL.

The rearrangement uses TRBV9 and TRBJ1-1; 8 bases are shared with TRBD1. Germline V gives CDR1 SGDLS, CDR2 YYNGEE. V was clipped by 1 base and J by 1 base; unmatched bases: 12. The CDR3 is made up of 18 amino acids. The CDR3 spells CASSVTSETGTGNTEAFF. The CDR3, as DNA: TGTGCCAGCAGCGTAACATCCGAGACCGGGACAGGGAACACTGAAGCTTTCTTT.

The chain links TRBV29-1 to TRBJ2-7, with D possibly matching TRBD2 (6 bases). CDR1 and CDR2 (germline): SQVTM, ANQGSEA. The CDR3 is 12 residues long. V was clipped by 7 bases and J by 6 bases, with 16 bases between them. CDR3 amino acids: CSASTSILEQYF. The CDR3 region has the DNA TGCAGCGCCTCTACTAGCATACTCGAGCAGTACTTC.

The chain couples TRBV27 to TRBJ2-7; TRBD2 matches 8 bases. J was trimmed by 5 bases and V by 3 bases; bases with no gene match: 12. Germline lookup yields CDR1 MNHEY and CDR2 SMNVEV (reference sequence). The CDR3 totals 16 residues. The CDR3 nucleotides read TGTGCCAGCAGTTTCTCGGGGAGCGGGAGCTTTAACGAGCAGTACTTC. This gives the protein CASSFSGSGSFNEQYF.

This sequence joins TRBV11-2 and TRBJ1-2; 7 bases are shared with TRBD1. The CDR3 has 14 residues. Unmatched junction bases numbered 7, after V lost 3 bases and J lost 6 bases. Germline V gene sequence: CDR1 SGHAT, CDR2 FQNNGV. CDR3 sequence reads: CASSLAGGPDGYTF. CDR3 coding DNA: TGTGCCAGCAGCTTGGCAGGGGGGCCGGATGGCTACACCTTC.

V usage is TRBV6-4 and J usage is TRBJ1-2; D is perhaps TRBD1 (6 bases). V gave up 0 bases and J gave up 4 bases, with 12 bases separating them. The CDR3 consists of 15 residues. The germline CDR1 and CDR2 sequences are MRHNA and SNTAGT. The CDR3 loop is CASSDSGAVTYGYTF. In nucleotides, the CDR3 is TGTGCCAGCAGTGACTCGGGGGCAGTCACCTATGGCTACACCTTC.

The chain links TRBV15 to TRBJ2-2, with D unresolved. V lost 1 base and J lost 8, with 5 bases in between. Germline lookup yields CDR1 LNHNV and CDR2 YYDKDF (reference sequence). The CDR3 runs to 12 residues. CDR3 sequence reads: CATSRGGGELFF. Written as DNA, the CDR3 is TGTGCCACCAGCAGAGGAGGAGGGGAGCTGTTTTTT.

This chain joins TRBV6-5 and TRBJ2-5; 9 bases are a match to TRBD1. The CDR3 has 15 amino acids. Germline V lookup: CDR1 MNHEY, CDR2 SVGAGI. The V segment lost 2 bases and the J segment 5 bases; nucleotides outside the gene matches: 6. DNA for the CDR3: TGTGCCAGCAGTTACGCGGGACAGGGTACCGAGACCCAGTACTTC. Protein product: CASSYAGQGTETQYF.

J is TRBJ1-5 and V is TRBV5-4; weak D call: TRBD1 (5 bases). Germline CDR1 reads SGHNT; CDR2 reads YYREEE (reference sequence). The CDR3 sequence is 15 residues long. V was trimmed by 5 bases and J by 3 bases, leaving 15 bases between them. The CDR3 sequence is CASSHGGGSNQPQHF. In DNA, the CDR3 is TGTGCCAGCAGTCACGGGGGGGGGTCCAATCAGCCCCAGCATTTT.

The rearrangement uses TRBV6-1 and TRBJ1-1; weak D call: TRBD1 (6 bases). CDR3 length equals 15 residues. In germline, CDR1 is MNHNS, CDR2 SASEGT. V was cut by 2 bases and J by 5 bases, with 15 bases left in between. Here the CDR3 DNA reads TGTGCCAGCAGTGAACCGGGACATCTCCGGACTGAAGCTTTCTTT. This codes for CASSEPGHLRTEAFF.

This clone was detected a few times. The V call is TRBV28, the J call TRBJ2-3; TRBD2 agrees at 8 bases. CDR1 and CDR2 (germline): MDHEN, SYDVKM. Trimming cost V 5 bases and J 2 bases; bases outside gene matches: 12. The CDR3 length is 17 residues. The CDR3 bases are TGTGCCAGCAGTACCCCGTACGGACTAGCTAACACAGATACGCAGTATTTT. Amino acid sequence: CASSTPYGLANTDTQYF.